The 5 T cell receptor beta chains listed next were all sequenced from one sample in a study of T cells in Graves' hyperthyroidism and ophthalmopathy. Amplification yielded TCR beta CDR3 regions, with RNA transcripts as the source. With the HTBI primer set, the TCR CDR3 went through a first round of RT-PCR. TCRdb redid the calling of the multiplex PCR reads with MiXCR, one entry per CDR3 protein. The sample gives roughly 160,000 distinct CDR3 sequences, about a tenth of which show up once; more than 20% is in the top ten. Material: blood. Receptors were obtained from a woman aged 18-29 years with Graves' hyperthyroidism that later progressed to Graves' ophthalmopathy.

This clonotype was seen many times. This chain connects TRBV11-2 to TRBJ1-2; tentative D call: TRBD1 (6 bases). The CDR3 contains 15 residues. V lost 5 bases, J lost 3 bases, and 16 bases lay in between. Germline V gene sequence: CDR1 SGHAT, CDR2 FQNNGV. The CDR3 DNA is TGTGCCAGCAGCCCCTGGGGCAGGGGTGACTATGGCTACACCTTC. This encodes CASSPWGRGDYGYTF.

This clonotype has a count of ten or more. Here the CDR3 reads CSARDDRGYGYTF. In DNA form, the CDR3 reads TGCAGTGCTAGAGACGACAGGGGATATGGCTACACCTTC. The gene calls are TRBV20-1 and TRBJ1-2; TRBD1 matches 8 bases. This CDR3 is built from 13 residues. J gave up 5 bases and V 0 bases, and 2 bases lay outside the gene matches. The germline CDR1 and CDR2 sequences are DFQATT and SNEGSKA (reference sequence).

V gene TRBV3-1 combines with J gene TRBJ2-2; D unclear. CDR1 is LGHDT and CDR2 is YNNKEL in the germline V gene (reference sequence). V was cut by 8 bases and J by 3 bases, with 4 bases left in between. The CDR3 loop spans 11 amino acids. The CDR3 DNA sequence: TGTGCCAGCGGTTACACCGGGGAGCTGTTTTTT. Protein product: CASGYTGELFF.

This clonotype was counted many times. The chain couples TRBV30 to TRBJ1-4; weak D call: TRBD1 (5 bases). Germline assignment: CDR1 GTSNPN and CDR2 SVGIG (reference sequence). Trimming took 4 bases from V and 8 from J, leaving 20 bases between them. The CDR3 spans 15 residues. The CDR3 coding sequence is TGTGCCTGGACGGGGCCGAGGGACGGGGGGGAAAAACTGTTTTTT. Its protein is CAWTGPRDGGEKLFF.

This clonotype was observed many times. The CDR3 region has the DNA TGTGCCAGCAGAACGACTCATAACACTGAAGCTTTCTTT. As protein: CASRTTHNTEAFF. The chain uses TRBV6-1 and TRBJ1-1; no clear D gene. The V gene lost 6 bases and the J gene lost 2 bases, with 10 bases spanning the gap. From germline, CDR1 is MNHNS and CDR2 SASEGT. The CDR3 sequence is 13 residues long.